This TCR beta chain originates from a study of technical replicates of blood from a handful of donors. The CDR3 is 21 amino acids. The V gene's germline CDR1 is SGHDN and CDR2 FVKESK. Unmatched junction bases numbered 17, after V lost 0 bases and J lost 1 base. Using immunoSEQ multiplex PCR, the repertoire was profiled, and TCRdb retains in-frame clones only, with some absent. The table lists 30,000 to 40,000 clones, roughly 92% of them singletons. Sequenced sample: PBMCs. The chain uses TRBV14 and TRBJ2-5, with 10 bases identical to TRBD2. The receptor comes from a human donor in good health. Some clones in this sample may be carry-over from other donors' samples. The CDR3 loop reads CASSQDLVRGLAGEIQETQYF. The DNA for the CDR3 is TGTGCCAGCAGCCAAGATTTGGTGAGGGGGCTAGCGGGAGAGATCCAAGAGACCCAGTACTTC.